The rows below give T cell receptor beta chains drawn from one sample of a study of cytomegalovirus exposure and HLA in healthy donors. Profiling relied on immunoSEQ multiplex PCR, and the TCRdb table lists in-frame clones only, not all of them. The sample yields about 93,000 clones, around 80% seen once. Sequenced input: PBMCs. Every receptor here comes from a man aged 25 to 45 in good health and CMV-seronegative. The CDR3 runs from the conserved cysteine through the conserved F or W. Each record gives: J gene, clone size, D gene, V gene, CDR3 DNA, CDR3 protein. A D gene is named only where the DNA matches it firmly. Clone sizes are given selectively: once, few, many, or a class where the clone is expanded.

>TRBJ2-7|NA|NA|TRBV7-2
TGTGCCAGCAGTCGCCCTCCCCCAGGGTCGAACTACGAGCAGTACTTC
CASSRPPPGSNYEQYF
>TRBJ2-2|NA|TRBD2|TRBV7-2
TGTGCCAGCAGCTCTGGACTAGCAGCCGGGGAGCTGTTTTTT
CASSSGLAAGELFF
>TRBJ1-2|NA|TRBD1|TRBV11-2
TGTGCCAGCAGCTCGCAGGGGGGCTATGGCTACACCTTC
CASSSQGGYGYTF
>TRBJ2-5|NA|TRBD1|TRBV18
TGTGCCAGCTCACTTGGACAGGGCCAAGAGACCCAGTACTTC
CASSLGQGQETQYF
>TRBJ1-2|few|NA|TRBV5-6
TGTGCCAGCAGCTTGGGGGCCGGGGAGGCTTGGTGCACCTTC
CASSLGAGEAWCTF
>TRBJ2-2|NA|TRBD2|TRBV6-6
TGTGCCAGCATTGCGGGAGATTTCACCGGGGAGCTGTTTTTT
CASIAGDFTGELFF
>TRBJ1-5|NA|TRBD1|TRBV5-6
TGTGCCAGCAGCTTGATGACAGGGCGGTCGGAACAGCCCCAGCATTTT
CASSLMTGRSEQPQHF
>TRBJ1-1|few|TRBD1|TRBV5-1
TGCGCCAGCAGCTTTACAGGGGGAATCACTGAAGCTTTCTTT
CASSFTGGITEAFF
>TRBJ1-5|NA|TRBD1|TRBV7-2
TGTGCCAGCAGCTTAGGGGCAGGGGGCGGGCAGCCCCAGCATTTT
CASSLGAGGGQPQHF
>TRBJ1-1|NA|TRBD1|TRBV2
TGTGCCAGCCGGACAGGGTTTGGCACTGAAGCTTTCTTT
CASRTGFGTEAFF